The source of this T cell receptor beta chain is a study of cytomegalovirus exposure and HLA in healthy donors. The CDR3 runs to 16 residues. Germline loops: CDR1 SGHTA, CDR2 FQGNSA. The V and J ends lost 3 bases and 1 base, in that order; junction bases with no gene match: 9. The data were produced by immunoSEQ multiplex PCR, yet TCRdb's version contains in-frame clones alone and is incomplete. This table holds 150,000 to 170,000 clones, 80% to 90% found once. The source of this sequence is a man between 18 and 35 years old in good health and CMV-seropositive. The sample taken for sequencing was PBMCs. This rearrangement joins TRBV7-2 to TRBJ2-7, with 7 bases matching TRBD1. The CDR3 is CASSLTGIEGSYEQYF. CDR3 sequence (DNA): TGTGCCAGCAGCTTGACAGGGATAGAGGGGTCCTACGAGCAGTACTTC.